The 5 T cell receptor beta chains presented below share a single source sample, sequenced in a study of blood T cell repertoires in COVID-19. Assay used: immunoSEQ multiplex PCR; TCRdb lists only in-frame clones, some missing. The profile covers 110,000 to 150,000 clones, with around 86% appearing a single time and around 10% taken by the ten largest. Sequenced: PBMCs or T cells enriched from blood (not recorded which). The origin of the receptors is a man in his fifties or sixties who had recovered from COVID-19.

This chain joins TRBV7-9 and TRBJ1-2, with no clear D. This CDR3 is 13 amino acids long. The V gene's germline CDR1 is SEHNR and CDR2 FQNEAQ (reference sequence). V was shortened by 3 bases and J by 8 bases, with 13 bases between the two germline ends. CDR3 in DNA: TGTGCCAGCAGCTTGGATCCGGAGGGAGGCTACACCTTC. Its translation is CASSLDPEGGYTF. Full variable domain (outside the CDR3, taken from reference TRBV7-9 and TRBJ1-2): DTGVSQNPRHKITKRGQNVTFRCDPISEHNRLYWYRQTLGQGPEFLTYFQNEAQLEKSRLLSDRFSAERPKGSFSTLEIQRTEQGDSAMYLCASSLDPEGGYTFGSGTRLTVV.

The chain recombines TRBV6-5 with TRBJ1-1; D unclear. The CDR3 sequence is 13 residues long. V was trimmed by 9 bases and J by 4 bases, leaving 15 bases between them. Germline V gives CDR1 MNHEY, CDR2 SVGAGI. The CDR3 reads CASLLDRGTEAFF. The DNA for the CDR3 is TGTGCCAGTCTTCTTGACCGCGGCACTGAAGCTTTCTTT.

CDR3 amino acids: CASSPSRQAPYEQYF. The CDR3 nucleotides read TGTGCCAGCAGCCCCTCGAGACAGGCACCCTACGAGCAGTACTTC. This sequence joins TRBV7-9 and TRBJ2-7, with D perhaps TRBD1 (6 bases). Trimming left V 5 bases short and J 2 bases short, with 16 bases between. Germline V CDR1 and CDR2: SEHNR, FQNEAQ (reference sequence). This CDR3 contains 15 residues.

CDR3 region: CASGGGTGGEQFF. For the CDR3, the DNA is TGCGCCAGCGGAGGGGGGACAGGGGGTGAGCAGTTCTTC. V gene TRBV10-1 combines with J gene TRBJ2-1, with TRBD1 identical over 11 bases. The CDR3 runs 13 residues. The V gene end was trimmed by 8 bases and the J gene end by 9 bases; junction bases not matched to a gene: 6. Germline values: CDR1 WNHNN, CDR2 SYGVQD (reference sequence).

This clone occurred a few times. V is TRBV11-2 and J is TRBJ2-7; D perhaps matches TRBD2 (6 bases). Trimming cost V 6 bases and J 4 bases, with 19 bases left between them. CDR1 is SGHAT and CDR2 is FQNNGV in the germline V gene. The CDR3 totals 15 residues. CDR3 in amino acids: CASRALGGERYEQYF. As DNA, the CDR3 is TGTGCCAGCAGGGCCTTGGGGGGAGAAAGGTACGAGCAGTACTTC.